Shown below are 23 T cell receptor beta chains from a single sample sequenced in a study of blood T cells in healthy people across ages (dated by TCRdb to between 2014 and 2017). Library preparation employed 5' RACE. Sequencing relied on an Illumina HiSeq 2500. A second PCR of 7 to 11 cycles was performed with a sample-barcoded 5' primer and a J-beta primer mix. The raw public reads went through TCRdb reprocessing: fastp at Q25, MiXCR clone calling, in-frame beta chains kept. Each CDR3 protein appears once, grouped with its most common genes and DNA. The sample table records about 1.4 million distinct CDR3 sequences; almost 60% of these occur just once. The top ten hold over 5% of the sample. The sequenced sample consisted of blood. The receptors derive from a young man in good health.

This clonotype was seen ten or more times. The rearrangement uses TRBV20-1 and TRBJ1-1; the D is unclear. V was cut by 0 bases and J by 2 bases, with 16 bases left in between. This CDR3 is built from 16 residues. The V gene's germline CDR1 is DFQATT and CDR2 SNEGSKA (reference sequence). The CDR3 loop is CSARDGRKPFNTEAFF. The CDR3 coding sequence is TGCAGTGCTAGAGACGGGCGAAAGCCGTTTAACACTGAAGCTTTCTTT.

This clonotype was observed a handful of times. This chain joins TRBV20-1 and TRBJ2-3, with D hard to call. This CDR3 contains 12 residues. Per germline, CDR1 DFQATT and CDR2 SNEGSKA (reference sequence). The V and J ends lost 4 bases and 4 bases respectively, with 9 bases between them. CDR3 DNA sequence: TGCAGTGCTATAATCCGTGCAGATACGCAGTATTTT. Protein product: CSAIIRADTQYF.

The rearrangement joins TRBV18 to TRBJ2-5, with no clear D. The V gene lost 3 bases and the J gene lost 3 bases, with 8 bases spanning the gap. The CDR3 is made up of 13 amino acids. Germline CDR1 KGHSH, CDR2 LQKENI. The CDR3 is CASSPELEETQYF. DNA for the CDR3: TGTGCCAGCTCACCTGAGTTAGAAGAGACCCAGTACTTC.

The chain combines TRBV27 with TRBJ1-2; D may be TRBD1 (5 bases). This CDR3 is 16 amino acids long. V was cut by 2 bases and J by 5 bases, with 18 bases left in between. Germline V lookup: CDR1 MNHEY, CDR2 SMNVEV (reference sequence). In DNA, the CDR3 is TGTGCCAGCAGTTTAGCCGGGGCTCCGGCAAAATATGGCTACACCTTC. Translated, it gives CASSLAGAPAKYGYTF.

This clonotype appeared a few times. This chain uses TRBV12-3 or TRBV12-4 with TRBJ2-1; D unclear. V was shortened by 6 bases and J by 0 bases, with 12 bases between the two germline ends. This CDR3 region has 15 residues. In nucleotides, the CDR3 is TGTGCCAGCAGCCGCTTGGTCGGCTCCTACAATGAGCAGTTCTTC. Translating it yields CASSRLVGSYNEQFF.

This clonotype was found a few times. The J gene is TRBJ2-2, the V gene TRBV6-2 or TRBV6-3, with 15 positions matching TRBD2. Germline-derived CDR1 and CDR2 are MNHEY and SVGEGT. The CDR3 covers 17 residues. V was pared by 6 bases and J by 1 base, with 3 bases of the junction left unmatched. The CDR3 bases are TGTGCCAGCAGCCGGACTAGCGGGGGGGAGAACACCGGGGAGCTGTTTTTT. Amino acids: CASSRTSGGENTGELFF.

The rearrangement links TRBV27 to TRBJ1-6, with 8 bases lining up with TRBD1. This CDR3 has 15 amino acids. V trimming: 5 bases; J trimming: 7 bases; junction bases outside the gene matches: 7. CDR1 is MNHEY, CDR2 SMNVEV, per germline (reference sequence). CDR3 sequence: CASSRQGIGNSPLHF. The CDR3 DNA sequence: TGTGCCAGCAGTAGACAGGGGATTGGGAATTCACCCCTCCACTTT.

The rearrangement uses TRBV4-1 and TRBJ2-3, with a possible D match to TRBD2 (5 bases). This CDR3 has 16 residues. The germline V gene encodes CDR1 MGHRA and CDR2 YSYEKL. The ends were cut back, 0 bases at V and 4 bases at J, with 14 bases in the middle. CDR3: CASSQEASPRSDTQYF. The CDR3 DNA reads as TGCGCCAGCAGCCAAGAGGCTAGCCCCCGGTCAGATACGCAGTATTTT.

This clonotype turned up a few times. This chain uses TRBV2 with TRBJ2-4; D gene ambiguous. The V gene's germline CDR1 is SNHLY and CDR2 FYNNEI. The CDR3 totals 14 residues. Trimming pared 8 bases from V and 3 bases from J, leaving 14 bases between. The CDR3 here is CASFGVRGKNIQYF. The CDR3 DNA is TGTGCCAGCTTCGGAGTCAGAGGCAAAAACATTCAGTACTTC. The whole variable domain, remainder taken from reference TRBV2 and TRBJ2-4, is EPEVTQTPSHQVTQMGQEVILRCVPISNHLYFYWYRQILGQKVEFLVSFYNNEISEKSEIFDDQFSVERPDGSNFTLKIRSTKLEDSAMYFCASFGVRGKNIQYFGAGTRLSVL.

The rearrangement links TRBV28 to TRBJ1-2, with D hard to call. V lost 3 bases and J lost 4, with 15 bases in between. This CDR3 is 15 amino acids long. Germline V gives CDR1 MDHEN, CDR2 SYDVKM. CDR3 in amino acids: CASSFTDAYIYGYTF. The CDR3 DNA reads TGTGCCAGCAGTTTCACTGACGCATATATCTATGGCTACACCTTC.

The chain couples TRBV6-1 to TRBJ2-2; no firm D call. This CDR3 is 14 amino acids long. V lost 5 bases to trimming and J lost 4 bases, with 11 bases between them. CDR1 and CDR2 from the germline V gene are MNHNS and SASEGT. CDR3 sequence: CASSLYISTGELFF. The CDR3 DNA is TGTGCCAGCAGTCTGTATATCTCCACCGGGGAGCTGTTTTTT.

A word on this clonotype: At one of its ends the junction is not consistent with the germline gene, which may arise from a read error. This chain connects TRBV7-2 to TRBJ1-6, with D possibly being TRBD1 (6 bases). There are 15 residues in the CDR3. Germline V gene data show CDR1 as SGHTA and CDR2 as FQGNSA. Here the CDR3 reads CASSRQTGPNSPLRF. The CDR3 coding sequence is TGTGCCAGCAGCCGCCAAACAGGGCCTAATTCACCCCTCCGCTTT.

The rearrangement joins TRBV27 to TRBJ1-2, with TRBD1 matching 8 bases. This CDR3 is built from 14 residues. With 6 bases clipped from V and 5 bases from J, the junction kept 8 bases outside the gene matches. Germline V gene data show CDR1 as MNHEY and CDR2 as SMNVEV (reference sequence). The CDR3 DNA sequence: TGTGCCAGCAGCACCATACAGGGGGGATATGGCTACACCTTC. Translation gives CASSTIQGGYGYTF.

The chain carries TRBV4-1 and TRBJ1-5; 8 positions match TRBD1. Trimming at V came to 0 bases and at J to 7 bases, leaving 8 bases not matched to a gene. CDR3 length equals 16 residues. From germline, CDR1 is MGHRA and CDR2 YSYEKL. The CDR3 coding sequence is TGCGCCAGCAGCCAAGATTCAGGACAGGGATTGCAGCCCCAGCATTTT. Its translation is CASSQDSGQGLQPQHF.

J is TRBJ1-1 and V is TRBV20-1; D gene unclear. The CDR3 covers 14 residues. Trimming pared 2 bases from V and 4 bases from J, leaving 14 bases between. Germline V gene data show CDR1 as DFQATT and CDR2 as SNEGSKA (reference sequence). The CDR3 loop is CSARLAVHTTEAFF. The CDR3 DNA reads TGCAGTGCTAGATTGGCGGTACATACCACTGAAGCTTTCTTT.

The genes are TRBV7-9 and TRBJ1-1, with 7 bases that match TRBD1. This CDR3 has 14 amino acids. Germline CDR1 SEHNR, CDR2 FQNEAQ (reference sequence). J gave up 6 bases and V 7 bases, and 11 bases lay outside the gene matches. CDR3 coding DNA: TGTGCCAGCACCGAAAGCACAACAGGGGCTGAAGCTTTCTTT. This codes for CASTESTTGAEAFF.

This clonotype was recorded a few times. V is TRBV11-1 and J is TRBJ2-7; tentatively, D is TRBD1 (5 bases). The CDR3 is 14 amino acids. The germline gives CDR1 SGHAT, CDR2 FQDESV (reference sequence). The ends were cut back, 3 bases at V and 1 base at J, with 10 bases in the middle. The CDR3 region has the DNA TGTGCCAGCAGCTTCTCGACAGTATCCTACGAGCAGTACTTC. It is translated as CASSFSTVSYEQYF.

The CDR3: CASSFGGRSPLHF. The CDR3 coding sequence is TGTGCCAGCAGTTTCGGGGGTCGGTCACCCCTCCACTTT. The chain joins TRBV12-3 or TRBV12-4 to TRBJ1-6, with a weak D call TRBD1 (5 bases). CDR3 length equals 13 residues. Trimming left V 3 bases short and J 10 bases short, with 10 bases between.

V gene TRBV11-1 combines with J gene TRBJ2-7; 7 nucleotides match TRBD2. The junction had 7 bases not matched to a gene; V was cut back by 5 bases and J by 0 bases. Germline loops: CDR1 SGHAT, CDR2 FQDESV (reference sequence). CDR3 size: 15 residues. The CDR3 reads CASSLSGAVSYEQYF. CDR3 sequence (DNA): TGTGCCAGCAGCCTCAGCGGGGCGGTCTCCTACGAGCAGTACTTC. The full variable domain, with the rest looked up from reference TRBV11-1 and TRBJ2-7, is EAEVAQSPRYKITEKSQAVAFWCDPISGHATLYWYRQILGQGPELLVQFQDESVVDDSQLPKDRFSAERLKGVDSTLKIQPAELGDSAMYLCASSLSGAVSYEQYFGPGTRLTVT.

This chain connects TRBV6-2 or TRBV6-3 to TRBJ2-5; D is possibly TRBD2 (6 bases). V gave up 0 bases and J gave up 7 bases, with 9 bases separating them. This CDR3 has 13 amino acids. Per germline, CDR1 MNHEY and CDR2 SVGEGT. The CDR3 region has the DNA TGTGCCAGCAGTTACTCGAAGGGAGGGACCCAGTACTTC. Translation gives CASSYSKGGTQYF.

This chain connects TRBV29-1 to TRBJ1-2; no clear D. Per germline, CDR1 SQVTM and CDR2 ANQGSEA. This CDR3 has 11 residues. The V end was cut by 2 bases, the J end by 8 bases, with 9 bases between. The CDR3 coding sequence is TGCAGCGTTGAATTACTCGAAGGCTACACCTTC. It translates to CSVELLEGYTF.

The chain employs TRBV12-3 or TRBV12-4 and TRBJ2-1; D gene ambiguous. The CDR3 sequence is 16 residues long. V was shortened by 2 bases and J by 1 base, with 12 bases between the two germline ends. The CDR3: CASSLSFGKSYNEQFF. Here the CDR3 DNA reads TGTGCCAGCAGTTTATCTTTCGGCAAATCCTACAATGAGCAGTTCTTC.

The chain uses TRBV10-3 and TRBJ1-1; no clear D. V was pared by 0 bases and J by 8 bases, with 10 bases between. Looked up from germline, CDR1 is ENHRY and CDR2 is SYGVKD. The CDR3 has 13 amino acids. The chain's CDR3 is CAISESSGAEAFF. CDR3 coding DNA: TGTGCCATCAGTGAGTCTTCAGGAGCAGAAGCTTTCTTT.